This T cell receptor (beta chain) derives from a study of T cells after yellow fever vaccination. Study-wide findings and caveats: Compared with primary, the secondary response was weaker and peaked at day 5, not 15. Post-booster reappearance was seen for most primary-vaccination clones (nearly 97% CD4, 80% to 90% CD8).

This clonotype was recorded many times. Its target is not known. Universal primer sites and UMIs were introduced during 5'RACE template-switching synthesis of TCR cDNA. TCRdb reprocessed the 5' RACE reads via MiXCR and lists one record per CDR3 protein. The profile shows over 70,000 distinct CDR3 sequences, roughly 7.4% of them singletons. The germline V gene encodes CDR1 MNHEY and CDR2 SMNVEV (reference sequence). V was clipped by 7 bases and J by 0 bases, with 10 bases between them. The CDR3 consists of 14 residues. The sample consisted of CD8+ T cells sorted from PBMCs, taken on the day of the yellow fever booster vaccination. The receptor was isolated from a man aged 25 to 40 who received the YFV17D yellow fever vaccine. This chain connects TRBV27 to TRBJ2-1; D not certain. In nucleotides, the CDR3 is TGTGCCAGCACTTCGGAATCCTCCTACAATGAGCAGTTCTTC. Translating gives CASTSESSYNEQFF.